Following are 16 T cell receptor beta chains from one sample sequenced in a study of tumor-infiltrating lymphocytes in localized non-small cell lung cancer. Data came from immunoSEQ multiplex PCR; TCRdb stores just in-frame clones and leaves some out. The table includes some 10,000 clones, 60% detected once. The sequenced sample was uninvolved lung tissue not adjacent to the tumor. These receptors were obtained from a human donor with non-small cell lung cancer.

The rearrangement uses TRBV7-3 and TRBJ1-2; D not resolved. V gave up 2 bases and J gave up 7 bases, with 11 bases separating them. Germline CDR1 and CDR2: SGHTA and FQGTGA. The CDR3 runs to 13 residues. As DNA, the CDR3 is TGTGCCAGCAGCTTAGATGGCGGCGGTGGCTACACCTTC. It specifies CASSLDGGGGYTF.

CDR3 DNA: TGTGCCAGCATGAGACAGGGAACTGAAGCTTTCTTT. This translates into CASMRQGTEAFF. This rearrangement joins TRBV6-6 to TRBJ1-1; 7 nucleotides agree with TRBD1. J lost 5 bases, V lost 7 bases, and 4 bases had no gene match. CDR1 is MNHNY and CDR2 is SVGAGI in the germline V gene (reference sequence). This CDR3 is built from 12 residues.

This clone was seen a handful of times. V usage is TRBV5-1 and J usage is TRBJ2-1; the D is unclear. V was clipped by 0 bases and J by 14 bases, with 15 bases between them. Germline V gene sequence: CDR1 SGHRS, CDR2 YFSETQ. The CDR3 loop spans 13 amino acids. This CDR3 reads CASSLGVEDLKFF. The CDR3, as DNA: TGCGCCAGCAGCTTGGGGGTGGAAGATCTAAAGTTCTTC.

This clone was detected a few times. The gene calls are TRBV19 and TRBJ1-1, with unresolved D. This CDR3 contains 13 residues. Germline CDR1 is LNHDA and CDR2 is SQIVND (reference sequence). V lost 8 bases and J 5 bases, leaving 15 bases between the germline ends. Written as DNA, the CDR3 is TGTGCCAGTTCGTCCCCTTTAGGGACTGAAGCTTTCTTT. It yields the protein CASSSPLGTEAFF.

This chain joins TRBV29-1 and TRBJ2-3; D unclear. This CDR3 is 10 amino acids long. The ends were cut back, 3 bases at V and 6 bases at J, with 4 bases in the middle. CDR1 is SQVTM, CDR2 ANQGSEA, per germline. CDR3 sequence: CSVDTDTQYF. The CDR3 DNA reads TGCAGCGTTGATACGGATACGCAGTATTTT.

The rearrangement uses TRBV29-1 and TRBJ2-3; 11 bases map to TRBD1. The CDR3 consists of 15 residues. Germline CDR1 reads SQVTM; CDR2 reads ANQGSEA. The V and J ends lost 6 bases and 3 bases, in that order; junction bases with no gene match: 8. CDR3 in DNA: TGCAGCGTGGGGACCGGGACAGGGGGGACAGATACGCAGTATTTT. Translation: CSVGTGTGGTDTQYF.

The chain links TRBV2 to TRBJ2-7; unclear D gene. Germline V gene lookup returns CDR1 SNHLY and CDR2 FYNNEI. CDR3 length: 12 residues. Trimming left V 7 bases short and J 3 bases short, with 10 bases between. CDR3 sequence: CASNGQLYEQYF. For the CDR3, the DNA is TGTGCCAGCAATGGGCAGCTCTACGAGCAGTACTTC.

The V call is TRBV6-5, the J call TRBJ1-5; TRBD1 agrees at 8 bases. The V gene's germline CDR1 is MNHEY and CDR2 SVGAGI. This CDR3 is built from 15 residues. J was trimmed by 1 base and V by 5 bases; bases with no gene match: 4. The chain's CDR3 is CASSTGTGSNQPQHF. The CDR3 DNA sequence: TGTGCCAGCAGTACCGGGACAGGAAGCAATCAGCCCCAGCATTTT.

This clone rates as medium-sized. The chain carries TRBV19 and TRBJ1-5; TRBD1 might be the D (6 bases). V was trimmed by 6 bases and J by 1 base, leaving 13 bases between them. CDR1 is LNHDA and CDR2 is SQIVND in the germline V gene (reference sequence). This CDR3 is 15 amino acids long. This CDR3 is CASSKGQLSNQPQHF. CDR3 DNA: TGTGCCAGTAGCAAAGGACAGTTGAGCAATCAGCCCCAGCATTTT.

This clone has only a few counts. J is TRBJ2-1 and V is TRBV7-2, with D perhaps matching TRBD1 or TRBD2 (5 bases each). The V and J ends lost 1 base and 5 bases respectively, with 12 bases between them. This CDR3 contains 15 residues. Germline loops: CDR1 SGHTA, CDR2 FQGNSA. The DNA for the CDR3 is TGTGCCAGCAGCTTAGGGGACCTTTCCAACAATGAGCAGTTCTTC. This gives the protein CASSLGDLSNNEQFF.

The chain joins TRBV5-1 to TRBJ1-1, with TRBD1 identical over 7 bases. Germline CDR1 is SGHRS and CDR2 is YFSETQ. V trimming: 0 bases; J trimming: 7 bases; junction bases outside the gene matches: 6. This CDR3 is 14 amino acids long. The CDR3 nucleotides are TGCGCCAGCAGCTTGGCCGACAGGGTGGGTGAAGCTTTCTTT. Translation: CASSLADRVGEAFF.

The rearrangement links TRBV14 to TRBJ1-6; D might be TRBD1 (5 bases). This CDR3 contains 14 residues. Trimming cost V 1 base and J 9 bases, with 10 bases left between them. Germline V gives CDR1 SGHDN, CDR2 FVKESK. Here the CDR3 reads CASSQGGWRSPLHF. CDR3 DNA: TGTGCCAGCAGCCAAGGGGGGTGGCGTTCACCCCTCCACTTT.

In DNA, the CDR3 is TGTGCCAGCAGCCGGGAGGGGGGGCGAGGAGCTTTCTTT. Translation: CASSREGGRGAFF. The chain couples TRBV7-2 to TRBJ1-1; D perhaps matches TRBD1 (6 bases). Germline CDR1 SGHTA, CDR2 FQGNSA. The CDR3 runs to 13 residues. Trimming shortened V by 5 bases and J by 10 bases, and 17 bases separated the two germline ends.

J is TRBJ2-7 and V is TRBV27; tentatively, D is TRBD1 (5 bases). The ends were cut back, 5 bases at V and 9 bases at J, with 20 bases in the middle. The CDR3 has 14 residues. CDR1 MNHEY and CDR2 SMNVEV come from the germline V gene (reference sequence). This chain's CDR3 is CASSRQGILRGQYF. CDR3 coding DNA: TGTGCCAGCAGTAGGCAGGGAATCCTACGAGGGCAGTACTTC.

This chain connects TRBV19 to TRBJ2-7; TRBD2 might be the D (7 bases). The CDR3 is 15 residues long. Deletions cut 4 bases from V and 1 base from J, with 14 bases between. Per germline, CDR1 LNHDA and CDR2 SQIVND (reference sequence). CDR3 residues: CASSTKGGPSYEQYF. DNA for the CDR3: TGTGCCAGTAGTACCAAGGGGGGGCCGTCCTACGAGCAGTACTTC.

The V gene is TRBV5-1, the J gene TRBJ1-1, with 7 bases identical to TRBD1. This CDR3 has 13 residues. Germline V lookup: CDR1 SGHRS, CDR2 YFSETQ. The ends lost 3 bases at V and 7 bases at J; junction bases unmatched: 6. The CDR3 loop reads CASSSTGELEAFF. CDR3 DNA sequence: TGCGCCAGCAGCTCCACAGGGGAGCTTGAAGCTTTCTTT. Based on the CDR3 plus reference TRBV5-1 and TRBJ1-1, the full variable domain is KAGVTQTPRYLIKTRGQQVTLSCSPISGHRSVSWYQQTPGQGLQFLFEYFSETQRNKGNFPGRFSGRQFSNSRSEMNVSTLELGDSALYLCASSSTGELEAFFGQGTRLTVV.